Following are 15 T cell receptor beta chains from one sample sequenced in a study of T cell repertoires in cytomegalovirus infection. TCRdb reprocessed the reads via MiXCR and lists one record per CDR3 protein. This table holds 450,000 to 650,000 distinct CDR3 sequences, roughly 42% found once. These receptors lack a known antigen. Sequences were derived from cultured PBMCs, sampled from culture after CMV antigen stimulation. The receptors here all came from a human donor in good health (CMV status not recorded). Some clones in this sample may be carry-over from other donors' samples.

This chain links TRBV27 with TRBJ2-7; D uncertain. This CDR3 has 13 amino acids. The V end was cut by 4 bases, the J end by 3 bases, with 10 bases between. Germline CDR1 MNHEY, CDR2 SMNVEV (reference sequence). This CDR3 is CASSSLFFYEQYF. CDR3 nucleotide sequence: TGTGCCAGCAGTTCCCTATTCTTCTACGAGCAGTACTTC.

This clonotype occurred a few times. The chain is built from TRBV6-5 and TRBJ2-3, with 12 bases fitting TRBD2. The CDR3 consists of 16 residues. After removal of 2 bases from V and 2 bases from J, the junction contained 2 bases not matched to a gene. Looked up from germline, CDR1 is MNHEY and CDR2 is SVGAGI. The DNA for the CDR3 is TGTGCCAGCAGTTACCTAGCGGGGGGGATCACAGATACGCAGTATTTT. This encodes CASSYLAGGITDTQYF.

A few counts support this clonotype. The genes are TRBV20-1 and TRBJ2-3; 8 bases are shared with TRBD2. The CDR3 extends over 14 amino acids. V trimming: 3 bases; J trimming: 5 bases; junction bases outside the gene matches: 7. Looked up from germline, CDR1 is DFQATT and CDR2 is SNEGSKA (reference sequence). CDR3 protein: CSARRSGRLDTQYF. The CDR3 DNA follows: TGCAGTGCTAGGAGGAGCGGGAGATTAGATACGCAGTATTTT.

The CDR3 sequence: CASSLVEVSGGGEQYF. For the CDR3, the DNA is TGTGCCAGCAGTTTAGTGGAGGTTAGCGGGGGGGGCGAGCAGTACTTC. The chain combines TRBV12-3 or TRBV12-4 with TRBJ2-7, with TRBD2 identical over 11 bases. The CDR3 has 16 amino acids. V lost 1 base to trimming and J lost 6 bases; unmatched junction nucleotides: 8.

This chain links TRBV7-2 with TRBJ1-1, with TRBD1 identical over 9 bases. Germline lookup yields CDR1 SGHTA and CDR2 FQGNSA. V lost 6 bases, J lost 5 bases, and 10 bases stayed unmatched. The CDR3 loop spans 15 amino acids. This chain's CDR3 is CASRLGDRGATEAFF. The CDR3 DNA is TGTGCCAGCAGGTTGGGTGACAGGGGGGCTACTGAAGCTTTCTTT. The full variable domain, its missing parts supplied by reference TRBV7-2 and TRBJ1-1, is GAGVSQSPSNKVTEKGKDVELRCDPISGHTALYWYRQSLGQGLEFLIYFQGNSAPDKSGLPSDRFSAERTGGSVSTLTIQRTQQEDSAVYLCASRLGDRGATEAFFGQGTRLTVV.

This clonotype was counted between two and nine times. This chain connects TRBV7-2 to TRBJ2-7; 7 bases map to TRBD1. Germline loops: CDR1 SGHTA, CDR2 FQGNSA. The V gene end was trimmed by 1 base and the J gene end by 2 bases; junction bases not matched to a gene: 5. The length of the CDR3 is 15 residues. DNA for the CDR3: TGTGCCAGCAGCTTAGGCAGGGGGACGCCCTACGAGCAGTACTTC. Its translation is CASSLGRGTPYEQYF.

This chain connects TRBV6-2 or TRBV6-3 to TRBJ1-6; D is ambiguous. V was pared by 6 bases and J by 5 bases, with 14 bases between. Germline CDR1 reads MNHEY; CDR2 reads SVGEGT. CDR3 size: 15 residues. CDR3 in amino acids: CASSLYRENNSPLHF. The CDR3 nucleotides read TGTGCCAGCAGCCTGTACCGGGAAAATAATTCACCCCTCCACTTT.

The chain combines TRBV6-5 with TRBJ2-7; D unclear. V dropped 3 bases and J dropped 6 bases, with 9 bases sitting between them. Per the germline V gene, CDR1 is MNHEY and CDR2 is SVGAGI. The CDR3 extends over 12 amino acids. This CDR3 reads CASSYDVPEQYF. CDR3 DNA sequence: TGTGCCAGCAGTTATGACGTTCCCGAGCAGTACTTC.

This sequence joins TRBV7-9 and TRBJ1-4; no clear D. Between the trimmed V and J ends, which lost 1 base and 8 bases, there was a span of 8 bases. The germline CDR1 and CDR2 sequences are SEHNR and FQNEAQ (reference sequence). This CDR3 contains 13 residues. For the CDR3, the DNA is TGTGCCAGCAGCTTAGGGTTTGGGGAAAAACTGTTTTTT. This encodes CASSLGFGEKLFF.

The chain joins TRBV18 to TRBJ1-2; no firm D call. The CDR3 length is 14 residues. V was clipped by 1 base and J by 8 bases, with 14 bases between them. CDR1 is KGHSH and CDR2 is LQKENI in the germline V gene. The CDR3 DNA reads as TGTGCCAGCTCACCACGAGTCGACTTGGGAGGCTACACCTTC. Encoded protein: CASSPRVDLGGYTF.

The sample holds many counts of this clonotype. CDR3 in amino acids: CASSKSQVFGYTF. CDR3 nucleotide sequence: TGTGCCAGCAGCAAATCACAGGTCTTTGGCTACACCTTC. The V and J genes are TRBV7-2 and TRBJ1-2, with D possibly TRBD1 on 5 matching bases. The CDR3 runs to 13 residues. Trimming pared 5 bases from V and 7 bases from J, leaving 14 bases between. Germline CDR1 SGHTA, CDR2 FQGNSA.

The chain's CDR3 is CASKGGAAGNTIYF. The CDR3 DNA sequence: TGTGCCAGTAAAGGGGGAGCGGCTGGAAACACCATATATTTT. V gene TRBV6-5 combines with J gene TRBJ1-3, with D possibly being TRBD1 (6 bases). V lost 9 bases, J lost 2 bases, and 14 bases lay in between. Germline CDR1 is MNHEY and CDR2 is SVGAGI. CDR3 length: 14 amino acids.

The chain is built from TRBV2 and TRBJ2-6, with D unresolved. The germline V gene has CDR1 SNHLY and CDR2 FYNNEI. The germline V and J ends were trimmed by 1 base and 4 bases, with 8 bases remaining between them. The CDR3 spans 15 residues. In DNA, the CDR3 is TGTGCCAGCAGTGAAGTTGGAGTGGGGGCCAACGTCCTGACTTTC. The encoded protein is CASSEVGVGANVLTF.

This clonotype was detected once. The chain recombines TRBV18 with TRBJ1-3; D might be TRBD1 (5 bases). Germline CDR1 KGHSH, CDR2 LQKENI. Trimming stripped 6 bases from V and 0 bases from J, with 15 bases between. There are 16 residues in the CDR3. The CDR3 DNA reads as TGTGCCAGCTCCGGGCGAGGGGCCGTCTCTGGAAACACCATATATTTT. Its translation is CASSGRGAVSGNTIYF.

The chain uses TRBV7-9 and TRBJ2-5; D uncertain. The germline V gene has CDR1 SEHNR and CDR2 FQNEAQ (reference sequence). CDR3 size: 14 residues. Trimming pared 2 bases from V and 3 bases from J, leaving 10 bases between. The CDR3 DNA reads TGTGCCAGCAGCTTAAGGAACACTGAAGAGACCCAGTACTTC. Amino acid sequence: CASSLRNTEETQYF.